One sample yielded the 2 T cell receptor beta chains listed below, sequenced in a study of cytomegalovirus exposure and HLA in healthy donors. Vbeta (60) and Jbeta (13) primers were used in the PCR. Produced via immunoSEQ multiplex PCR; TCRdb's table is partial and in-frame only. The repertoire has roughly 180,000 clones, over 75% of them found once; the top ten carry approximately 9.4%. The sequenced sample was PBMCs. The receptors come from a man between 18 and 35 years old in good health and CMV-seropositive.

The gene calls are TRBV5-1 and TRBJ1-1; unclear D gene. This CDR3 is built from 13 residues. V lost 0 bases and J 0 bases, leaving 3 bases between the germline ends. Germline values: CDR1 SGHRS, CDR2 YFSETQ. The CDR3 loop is CASSLVLNTEAFF. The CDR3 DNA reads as TGCGCCAGCAGCTTGGTCTTGAACACTGAAGCTTTCTTT.

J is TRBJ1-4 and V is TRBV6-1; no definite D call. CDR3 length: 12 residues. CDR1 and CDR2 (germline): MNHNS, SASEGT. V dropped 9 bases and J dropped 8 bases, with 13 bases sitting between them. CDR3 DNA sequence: TGTGCCAGTGATAGAGGTCGGGAAAAACTGTTTTTT. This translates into CASDRGREKLFF.